This is a list of T cell receptor beta chains from one sample in a study of blood T cell repertoires in COVID-19. Only in-frame clones appear in the TCRdb table, and some are missing; sequencing was by immunoSEQ multiplex PCR. The repertoire has around 310,000 clones, 90% of them found once; the top ten carry roughly 1%. Specimen: peripheral blood. The receptors here all came from a woman in her forties with COVID-19, enrolled during active disease. Each CDR3 is given with its conserved first and last residue.

V: TRBV18
CDR3: CASSLVEGEEAFF

V: TRBV10-3
CDR3: CAIAMPSQGNEKLFF

V: TRBV9
CDR3: CASSVGSGRADRTQYF

V: TRBV19
CDR3: CASSPSGQNTEAFF

V: TRBV11-2
CDR3: CASSSSYGYTF

V: TRBV27
CDR3: CATLTLAGGHPYEQYF

V: TRBV2
CDR3: CASTLDSGSSYNSPLHF

V: TRBV27
CDR3: CASSSQGWSEKLFF

V: TRBV19
CDR3: CASSSRTGANNEQFF

V: TRBV12-3/TRBV12-4
CDR3: CASSAGGPMSQFF

V: TRBV3-1/TRBV3-2
CDR3: CASSQDLSGRAGEQYF

V: TRBV5-4
CDR3: CASSPQDRANTGELFF

V: TRBV2
CDR3: CASRVVHMGNEQFF

V: TRBV18
CDR3: CASSPVSRTGASNNEQFF

V: TRBV3-1/TRBV3-2
CDR3: CASSQSRDFSGRAGGTDTQYF

V: TRBV20-1
CDR3: CSASRGGTDTQYF

V: TRBV4-2
CDR3: CASSPGTSGSNEQFF

V: TRBV7-2
CDR3: CASSVGLRTSGTTGELFF

V: TRBV5-1
CDR3: CASSPDRGIEQFF

V: TRBV5-6
CDR3: CASSLGLRGLNTEAFF

V: TRBV7-3
CDR3: CASSSKGGNTGELFF

V: TRBV4-3
CDR3: CASSQDRGAYEQYF

V: TRBV12-3/TRBV12-4
CDR3: CASNLRPSGAFF

V: TRBV7-9
CDR3: CASSQGLLWDTGELFF

V: TRBV6-2/TRBV6-3
CDR3: CASSYFGTGVLRYGYTF

V: TRBV7-6
CDR3: CASSPKPVSSGNTIYF

V: TRBV18
CDR3: CASSLPGTSGNTIYF

V: TRBV6-2/TRBV6-3
CDR3: CASSYQGGNTIYF

V: TRBV6-5
CDR3: CASRRGEAGANVLTF

V: TRBV5-1
CDR3: CASSIGTSGGSSYNEQFF

V: TRBV27
CDR3: CASSLAAGIGNYGYTF

V: TRBV25-1
CDR3: CASSESGRGNQPQHF

V: TRBV6-6
CDR3: CASSYGDRVAGELFF

V: TRBV19
CDR3: CASTDRGYQPQHF

V: TRBV24-1
CDR3: CATSDSRGPGNTIYF

V: TRBV5-1
CDR3: CASSLDATSGVETQYF

V: TRBV15
CDR3: CAITASGNSPLHF